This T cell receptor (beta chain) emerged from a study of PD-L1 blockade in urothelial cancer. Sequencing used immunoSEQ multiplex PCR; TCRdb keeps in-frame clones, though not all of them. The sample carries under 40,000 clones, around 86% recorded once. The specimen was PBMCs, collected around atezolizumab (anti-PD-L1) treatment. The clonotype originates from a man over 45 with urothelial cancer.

CDR3 DNA sequence: TGTGCCAGCAGTTACGCTCGGGGGAGGGACTCACCCCTCCACTTT. Its translation is CASSYARGRDSPLHF. The chain employs TRBV6-6 and TRBJ1-6, with a weak D call TRBD1 (5 bases). Germline V gene data show CDR1 as MNHNY and CDR2 as SVGAGI (reference sequence). Between the trimmed V and J ends, which lost 2 bases and 10 bases, there was a span of 15 bases. CDR3 length: 15 amino acids.